A single sample gave rise to the 30 T cell receptor beta chains below, sequenced in a study of blood T cell repertoires in COVID-19 (dated by TCRdb to between 2020 and 2021). Library preparation employed the immunoSEQ multiplex PCR assay. The immuneACCESS repertoire file appears here via TCRdb, limited to in-frame rearrangements. These files lack a portion of the clones; in checked studies, under half of the deficit traces to unresolved V genes, and the cause of the others is not known. This sample is represented by about 75,000 clones; approximately 89% of them were singletons. The ten top clones hold roughly 6.7% of the sample. Source material: peripheral blood. These receptors came from a woman between 70 and 85 years old with acute or convalescent COVID-19.

The rearrangement joins TRBV12-3 or TRBV12-4 to TRBJ1-1; D uncertain. Trimming removed 7 bases from V and 7 bases from J, with 13 bases in between. CDR3 length equals 12 residues. CDR3 loop: CASMLQYGEAFF. For the CDR3, the DNA is TGTGCCAGCATGTTACAGTACGGTGAAGCTTTCTTT.

The rearrangement links TRBV6-5 to TRBJ1-3; D ambiguous. Trimming stripped 6 bases from V and 0 bases from J, with 12 bases between. CDR3 size: 15 residues. Germline loops: CDR1 MNHEY, CDR2 SVGAGI. CDR3: CASSPQLLSGNTIYF. The CDR3 nucleotides read TGTGCCAGCAGCCCACAGCTACTCTCTGGAAACACCATATATTTT.

The CDR3 region has the DNA TGTGCCTGGAGAAGGGCGGGCGGGGCTAGCACAGATACGCAGTATTTT. Encoded protein: CAWRRAGGASTDTQYF. J is TRBJ2-3 and V is TRBV30; possibly TRBD2 for D (6 bases). This CDR3 region has 16 residues. Trimming pared 3 bases from V and 0 bases from J, leaving 16 bases between. CDR1 is GTSNPN, CDR2 SVGIG, per germline (reference sequence). The variable domain in full, with the rest retrieved from reference TRBV30 and TRBJ2-3, is SQTIHQWPATLVQPVGSPLSLECTVEGTSNPNLYWYRQAAGRGLQLLFYSVGIGQISSEVPQNLSASRPQDRQFILSSKKLLLSDSGFYLCAWRRAGGASTDTQYFGPGTRLTVL.

The DNA for the CDR3 is TGTGCCAGCAGTGAAGGAGGCTCTAACTATGGCTACACCTTC. Encoded protein: CASSEGGSNYGYTF. The V gene is TRBV2, the J gene TRBJ1-2, with D unresolved. V shed 1 base and J shed 0 bases, with 6 bases lying between them. Germline V gives CDR1 SNHLY, CDR2 FYNNEI. The CDR3 sequence is 14 residues long.

This rearrangement joins TRBV6-5 to TRBJ2-5, with D maybe TRBD1 (5 bases). V lost 0 bases and J lost 4, with 9 bases in between. The CDR3 contains 14 residues. The germline CDR1 and CDR2 sequences are MNHEY and SVGAGI. The CDR3 sequence is CASSYSIQGETQYF. In nucleotides, the CDR3 is TGTGCCAGCAGTTACTCGATCCAGGGAGAGACCCAGTACTTC.

The rearrangement joins TRBV7-2 to TRBJ1-5, with D possibly matching TRBD1 (5 bases). Germline V CDR1 and CDR2: SGHTA, FQGNSA. V was shortened by 5 bases and J by 3 bases, with 14 bases between the two germline ends. This CDR3 has 15 residues. The DNA of the CDR3 is TGTGCCAGCAGCCCTAATGGGGCCGTCAATCAGCCCCAGCATTTT. It translates to CASSPNGAVNQPQHF.

The genes are TRBV6-1 and TRBJ1-6; D not certain. Germline CDR1 is MNHNS and CDR2 is SASEGT. V was clipped by 3 bases and J by 7 bases, with 10 bases between them. The CDR3 contains 14 residues. The CDR3 DNA reads TGTGCCAGCAGTGATTTGGGGAGCAATTCACCCCTCCACTTT. Translating gives CASSDLGSNSPLHF.

This clone was seen more than once but under ten times. This chain links TRBV6-5 with TRBJ2-1; 9 positions agree with TRBD2. Trimming took 6 bases from V and 8 from J; bases not matched to a gene: 5. Germline CDR1 and CDR2: MNHEY and SVGAGI. This CDR3 comprises 13 residues. CDR3 bases: TGTGCCAGCAGCACGCGGGAGGGAGATGAGCAGTTCTTC. Encoded protein: CASSTREGDEQFF.

Of note for this clone: Its ends do not fully match the called genes, so a read error is possible. This sample also contains other DNA sequences that code for the same CDR3. The chain combines TRBV27 with TRBJ2-1, with 8 bases matching TRBD1. The germline gives CDR1 MNHEY, CDR2 SMNVEV (reference sequence). The CDR3 totals 16 residues. CDR3 in DNA: TGTGCCAGTAGTTTATTCACAGGGGGTAGAGGCGATGAGCAGTTCTTC. Translated, it gives CASSLFTGGRGDEQFF.

This chain uses TRBV23-1 with TRBJ2-7, with TRBD1 matching 8 bases. TRBV23-1 qualifies as an ORF whose function is uncertain. V lost 5 bases to trimming and J lost 7 bases; unmatched junction nucleotides: 7. This CDR3 contains 13 residues. For the CDR3, the DNA is TGCGCCAGCAGTGGTCAGGGGGCGGGTGAGCAGTACTTC. It yields the protein CASSGQGAGEQYF.

This clone appeared a few times. The J gene is TRBJ2-2, the V gene TRBV19, with D perhaps matching TRBD1 (6 bases). V lost 9 bases and J lost 4, with 9 bases in between. Per the germline V gene, CDR1 is LNHDA and CDR2 is SQIVND (reference sequence). The CDR3 length is 12 residues. In DNA form, the CDR3 reads TGTGCCAGGACAGGTAGCACCGGGGAGCTGTTTTTT. It codes for CARTGSTGELFF.

The chain has TRBV4-3 and TRBJ2-7; D is possibly TRBD1 (6 bases). The length of the CDR3 is 15 residues. Between the trimmed V and J ends, which lost 0 bases and 6 bases, there was a span of 15 bases. Germline V gene sequence: CDR1 LGHNA, CDR2 YSLEER. The CDR3 DNA follows: TGCGCCAGCAGCCAAGAGGGGGCGGGTCCCTTCGAGCAGTACTTC. Protein: CASSQEGAGPFEQYF.

The chain couples TRBV7-2 to TRBJ2-5; no firm D call. Deletions cut 5 bases from V and 2 bases from J, with 12 bases between. The germline V gene has CDR1 SGHTA and CDR2 FQGNSA. The CDR3 has 14 residues. CDR3 amino acids: CASSHFQAQETQYF. DNA of the CDR3: TGTGCCAGCAGCCACTTTCAAGCGCAAGAGACCCAGTACTTC.

The rearrangement links TRBV5-6 to TRBJ2-1, with TRBD2 identical over 9 bases. From germline, CDR1 is SGHDT and CDR2 YYEEEE. This CDR3 is 16 amino acids long. The junction had 7 bases not matched to a gene; V was cut back by 4 bases and J by 2 bases. The CDR3 DNA sequence: TGTGCCAGCAGCCTAATAGCGGGAGCACCCTACAATGAGCAGTTCTTC. Protein sequence: CASSLIAGAPYNEQFF.

The gene calls are TRBV18 and TRBJ1-4; tentatively, D is TRBD1 (5 bases). The CDR3 has 13 amino acids. Between the trimmed V and J ends, which lost 3 bases and 8 bases, there was a span of 10 bases. Germline V gene data show CDR1 as KGHSH and CDR2 as LQKENI. CDR3 nucleotide sequence: TGTGCCAGCTCACCTGCGGGGGAGGAAAAACTGTTTTTT. It encodes CASSPAGEEKLFF.

This chain uses TRBV24-1 with TRBJ1-1, with TRBD1 as a possible D gene (6 bases). Germline values: CDR1 KGHDR, CDR2 SFDVKD. This CDR3 is 15 amino acids long. V lost 4 bases to trimming and J lost 10 bases, with 21 bases between them. CDR3 sequence: CATSESGHSYLRAFF. In nucleotides, the CDR3 is TGTGCCACCAGTGAATCGGGACATTCTTATCTACGAGCTTTCTTT.

The genes are TRBV6-2 or TRBV6-3 and TRBJ1-5, with TRBD1 matching over 12 bases. CDR1 and CDR2 from the germline V gene are MNHEY and SVGEGT. V was clipped by 6 bases and J by 7 bases; unmatched bases: 10. This CDR3 is built from 16 residues. The CDR3 loop reads CASSSWDRGRGQPQHF. As DNA, the CDR3 is TGTGCCAGCAGCTCATGGGACAGGGGGCGGGGGCAGCCCCAGCATTTT.

The genes are TRBV18 and TRBJ1-3; D gene unclear. Trimming shortened V by 2 bases and J by 0 bases, and 8 bases separated the two germline ends. Germline V gene data show CDR1 as KGHSH and CDR2 as LQKENI. The CDR3 consists of 15 residues. As DNA, the CDR3 is TGTGCCAGCTCACCATACGGGATCTCTGGAAACACCATATATTTT. It codes for CASSPYGISGNTIYF.

The chain combines TRBV29-1 with TRBJ1-1; 7 bases match TRBD1. Germline V gives CDR1 SQVTM, CDR2 ANQGSEA. CDR3 size: 13 residues. The J segment lost 4 bases and the V segment lost 6 bases, leaving 8 bases of the junction unmatched. CDR3 in amino acids: CSVSGGRGTEAFF. The CDR3 DNA reads as TGCAGCGTATCAGGGGGTCGAGGCACTGAAGCTTTCTTT.

The rearrangement joins TRBV5-3 to TRBJ1-1; no clear D. TRBV5-3 is marked as an open reading frame, function uncertain. CDR3 length: 12 residues. The V gene lost 7 bases and the J gene lost 0 bases, with 7 bases spanning the gap. The CDR3 DNA follows: TGTGCCAGAGAAGAGGTGAACACTGAAGCTTTCTTT. This sequence encodes CAREEVNTEAFF.

This chain uses TRBV5-5 with TRBJ2-3; 7 positions agree with TRBD1. Per the germline V gene, CDR1 is SGHKS and CDR2 is YYEKEE (reference sequence). The ends lost 3 bases at V and 7 bases at J; junction bases unmatched: 8. This CDR3 is built from 14 residues. The CDR3 region is CASSSLGTEYTQYF. In DNA form, the CDR3 reads TGTGCCAGCAGCTCCCTTGGGACAGAGTATACGCAGTATTTT.

CDR3 coding DNA: TGTGCCAGCAGCCCCCCCCGGGGGGCAGGAAACACCATATATTTT. It yields the protein CASSPPRGAGNTIYF. The chain joins TRBV3-1 (or the pseudogene TRBV3-2) to TRBJ1-3; D might be TRBD1 (6 bases). V dropped 4 bases and J dropped 4 bases, with 14 bases sitting between them. The CDR3 extends over 15 amino acids. Germline loops: CDR1 LGHDT, CDR2 YNNKEL (reference sequence).

The chain uses TRBV5-6 and TRBJ2-3, with D possibly matching TRBD1 (5 bases). V was clipped by 4 bases and J by 6 bases, with 21 bases between them. The CDR3 spans 16 residues. CDR1 and CDR2 (germline): SGHDT, YYEEEE. The CDR3 loop is CASSARTWARQDTQYF. In nucleotides, the CDR3 is TGTGCCAGCAGCGCGAGAACGTGGGCACGACAGGATACGCAGTATTTT.

The chain recombines TRBV19 with TRBJ2-1; TRBD1 agrees at 9 bases. CDR1 and CDR2 (germline): LNHDA, SQIVND (reference sequence). The CDR3 length is 15 residues. V lost 5 bases, J lost 7 bases, and 9 bases stayed unmatched. The DNA for the CDR3 is TGTGCCAGTAGTTGGGACAGGGTGGATTTAAATGAGCAGTTCTTC. The encoded protein is CASSWDRVDLNEQFF.

The chain employs TRBV19 and TRBJ1-1; D is uncertain. The CDR3 consists of 13 residues. V lost 4 bases and J 2 bases, leaving 8 bases between the germline ends. The germline V gene has CDR1 LNHDA and CDR2 SQIVND (reference sequence). The CDR3 coding sequence is TGTGCCAGTAGTAAACAGATTAACACTGAAGCTTTCTTT. This translates into CASSKQINTEAFF.

CDR3 sequence: CASSPVYTEAFF. The CDR3 region has the DNA TGTGCCAGCAGTCCAGTGTACACTGAAGCTTTCTTT. This rearrangement joins TRBV28 to TRBJ1-1; D gene ambiguous. The V gene's germline CDR1 is MDHEN and CDR2 SYDVKM. V gave up 5 bases and J gave up 3 bases, with 7 bases separating them. This CDR3 region has 12 residues. Looking up the rest from reference TRBV28 and TRBJ1-1 gives the full variable domain: DVKVTQSSRYLVKRTGEKVFLECVQDMDHENMFWYRQDPGLGLRLIYFSYDVKMKEKGDIPEGYSVSREKKERFSLILESASTNQTSMYLCASSPVYTEAFFGQGTRLTVV.

The rearrangement joins TRBV6-1 to TRBJ1-2, with a tentative D call TRBD1 (5 bases). CDR3 length: 14 residues. Germline V gene data show CDR1 as MNHNS and CDR2 as SASEGT. Trimming pared 1 base from V and 4 bases from J, leaving 10 bases between. Here the CDR3 reads CASSEGGETYGYTF. The CDR3 DNA follows: TGTGCCAGCAGTGAAGGGGGCGAGACCTATGGCTACACCTTC.

The V and J genes are TRBV5-1 and TRBJ2-5; 10 nucleotides line up with TRBD1. This CDR3 has 15 amino acids. The V gene's germline CDR1 is SGHRS and CDR2 YFSETQ. Trimming took 0 bases from V and 5 from J; bases not matched to a gene: 4. The CDR3 protein is CASSLAGTGDETQYF. CDR3 coding DNA: TGCGCCAGCAGCTTGGCCGGGACAGGGGATGAGACCCAGTACTTC.

To note about this clone: The junction departs from the called germline gene at one end, perhaps through a read error. The CDR3 reads CASSSGGSYNEQFF. CDR3 bases: TGTGCTAGCAGCTCGGGGGGATCTTACAATGAGCAGTTCTTC. The chain joins TRBV7-7 to TRBJ2-1; 7 bases fit TRBD2. Germline assignment: CDR1 SSHAT and CDR2 FNYEAQ (reference sequence). The CDR3 loop spans 14 amino acids.

This chain links TRBV9 with TRBJ2-7, with 11 bases identical to TRBD1. This CDR3 has 15 amino acids. After removal of 2 bases from V and 3 bases from J, the junction contained 4 bases not matched to a gene. Per germline, CDR1 SGDLS and CDR2 YYNGEE. In DNA form, the CDR3 reads TGTGCCAGCAGCGTCGCCGGGACAGGGGGCTACGAGCAGTACTTC. Translating gives CASSVAGTGGYEQYF. The full variable domain, with the rest looked up from reference TRBV9 and TRBJ2-7, is DSGVTQTPKHLITATGQRVTLRCSPRSGDLSVYWYQQSLDQGLQFLIQYYNGEERAKGNILERFSAQQFPDLHSELNLSSLELGDSALYFCASSVAGTGGYEQYFGPGTRLTVT.